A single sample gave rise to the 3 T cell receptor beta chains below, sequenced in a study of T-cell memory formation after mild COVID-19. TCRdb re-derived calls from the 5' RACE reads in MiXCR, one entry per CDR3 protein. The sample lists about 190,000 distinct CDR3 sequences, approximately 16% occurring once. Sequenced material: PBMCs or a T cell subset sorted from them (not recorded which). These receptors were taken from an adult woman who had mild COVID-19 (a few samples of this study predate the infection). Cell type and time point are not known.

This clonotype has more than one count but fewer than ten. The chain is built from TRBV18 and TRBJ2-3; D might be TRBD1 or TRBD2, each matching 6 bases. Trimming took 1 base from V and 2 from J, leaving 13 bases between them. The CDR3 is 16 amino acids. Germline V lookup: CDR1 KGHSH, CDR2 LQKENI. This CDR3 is CASSPRRGPHTDTQYF. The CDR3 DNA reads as TGTGCCAGCTCACCACGACGGGGGCCACACACAGATACGCAGTATTTT.

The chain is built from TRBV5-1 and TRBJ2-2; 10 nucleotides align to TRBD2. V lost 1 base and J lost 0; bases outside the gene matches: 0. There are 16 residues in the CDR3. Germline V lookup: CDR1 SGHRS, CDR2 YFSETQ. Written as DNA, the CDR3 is TGCGCCAGCAGCTTGACTAGCGGGGCGAACACCGGGGAGCTGTTTTTT. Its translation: CASSLTSGANTGELFF. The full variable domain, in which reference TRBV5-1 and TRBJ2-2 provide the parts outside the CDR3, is KAGVTQTPRYLIKTRGQQVTLSCSPISGHRSVSWYQQTPGQGLQFLFEYFSETQRNKGNFPGRFSGRQFSNSRSEMNVSTLELGDSALYLCASSLTSGANTGELFFGEGSRLTVL.

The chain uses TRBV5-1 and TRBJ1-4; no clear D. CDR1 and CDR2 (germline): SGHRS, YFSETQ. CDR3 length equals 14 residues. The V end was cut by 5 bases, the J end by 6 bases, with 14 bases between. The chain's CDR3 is CASRTLPSDEKLFF. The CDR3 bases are TGCGCCAGCAGAACCCTCCCCTCGGATGAAAAACTGTTTTTT.